The rows below give T cell receptor beta chains drawn from one sample of a study of regulatory T cells in long-lasting Graves disease. MiXCR, applied by TCRdb to the multiplex PCR reads, yields one record per CDR3 protein. This table has hundreds of thousands of distinct CDR3 sequences, more than 10% appearing once. The data also belong to a second study, concerning T cells in Graves' hyperthyroidism and ophthalmopathy.

The material was peripheral blood mononuclear cells (PBMCs), obtained at new diagnosis, from a patient treated with antithyroid drugs. These TCRs come from a woman aged 25 to 39 with Graves disease. CDR3s include the opening cysteine and the closing phenylalanine or tryptophan. Each record gives: V gene, clone size, J gene, D gene, CDR3 protein, CDR3 DNA. The D gene is left open where the match is weak. Only part of the rows carry a size: once, few, many, or a class if the clone is expanded.

V: TRBV20-1; size: many; J: TRBJ2-1; D: NA; CDR3: CSARGRSYNEQFF; DNA: TGCAGTGCCCGGGGTCGGTCCTACAATGAGCAGTTCTTC
V: TRBV7-9; size: many; J: TRBJ2-3; D: NA; CDR3: CASSLGTASTDTQYF; DNA: TGTGCCAGCAGCTTAGGTACGGCCAGCACAGATACGCAGTATTTT
V: TRBV15; size: many; J: TRBJ1-5; D: NA; CDR3: CATSRDSWEGQPQHF; DNA: TGTGCCACCAGCAGAGATTCGTGGGAAGGACAGCCCCAGCATTTT
V: TRBV5-8; size: few; J: TRBJ2-2; D: TRBD1; CDR3: CASSFGTAYTGELFF; DNA: TGTGCCAGCAGCTTCGGGACAGCTTACACCGGGGAGCTGTTTTTT
V: TRBV4-3; size: few; J: TRBJ2-3; D: NA; CDR3: CASSQEWSVGSTDTQYF; DNA: TGCGCCAGCAGCCAAGAATGGAGCGTTGGTAGCACAGATACGCAGTATTTT
V: TRBV14; size: NA; J: TRBJ2-7; D: NA; CDR3: CASSQLGYYEQYF; DNA: TGTGCCAGCAGCCAACTAGGTTACTACGAGCAGTACTTC
V: TRBV11-2; size: many; J: TRBJ2-5; D: TRBD1; CDR3: CASSSRQGQETQYF; DNA: TGTGCCAGCAGCTCCCGACAGGGACAAGAGACCCAGTACTTC
V: TRBV7-3; size: NA; J: TRBJ2-2; D: TRBD2; CDR3: CASSVNSGVTGELFF; DNA: TGTGCCAGCAGCGTTAATAGCGGGGTCACCGGGGAGCTGTTTTTT
V: TRBV7-3; size: NA; J: TRBJ2-1; D: NA; CDR3: CASSPDSGPRFF; DNA: TGTGCCAGCAGCCCCGATAGCGGCCCCAGATTCTTC
V: TRBV15; size: NA; J: TRBJ1-4; D: TRBD1; CDR3: CATSGQGYSEKLFF; DNA: TGTGCCACCAGCGGACAGGGGTATAGTGAAAAACTGTTTTTT
V: TRBV20-1; size: many; J: TRBJ1-2; D: NA; CDR3: CSAPGGPPDGYTF; DNA: TGCAGTGCCCCGGGGGGGCCACCTGATGGCTACACCTTC
V: TRBV27; size: many; J: TRBJ2-3; D: TRBD1; CDR3: CASGLRDRGSDTQYF; DNA: TGTGCCAGCGGATTACGGGACAGGGGCTCAGATACGCAGTATTTT
V: TRBV18; size: many; J: TRBJ2-3; D: NA; CDR3: CASSPRPDTQYF; DNA: TGTGCCAGCTCACCAAGGCCAGATACGCAGTATTTT
V: TRBV19; size: NA; J: TRBJ2-1; D: TRBD2; CDR3: CASSWVAGEYEQFF; DNA: TGTGCCAGTAGTTGGGTAGCGGGAGAATATGAGCAGTTCTTC
V: TRBV10-3; size: many; J: TRBJ2-7; D: NA; CDR3: CAIRNEDGTGSYEQYF; DNA: TGTGCCATCAGAAACGAGGATGGGACGGGCTCCTACGAGCAGTACTTC
V: TRBV30; size: few; J: TRBJ1-5; D: NA; CDR3: CAWSVSRGGSFRNQPQHF; DNA: TGTGCCTGGAGTGTCTCTCGCGGGGGCTCTTTTAGAAATCAGCCCCAGCATTTT
V: TRBV6-5; size: NA; J: TRBJ2-1; D: NA; CDR3: CASSYEGVFNNEQFF; DNA: TGTGCCAGCAGTTACGAGGGGGTGTTTAACAATGAGCAGTTCTTC
V: TRBV12-3/TRBV12-4; size: many; J: TRBJ1-2; D: TRBD1; CDR3: CASSFPTGARGYTF; DNA: TGTGCCAGCAGTTTCCCCACAGGGGCTCGTGGCTACACCTTC
V: TRBV6-2/TRBV6-3; size: NA; J: TRBJ1-5; D: NA; CDR3: CASKMVGTGQPQHF; DNA: TGTGCCAGCAAAATGGTAGGGACGGGTCAGCCCCAGCATTTT
V: TRBV12-3/TRBV12-4; size: many; J: TRBJ2-1; D: TRBD1; CDR3: CASSPGWGTGAANEQFF; DNA: TGTGCCAGCAGTCCTGGCTGGGGGACAGGCGCTGCGAATGAGCAGTTCTTC
V: TRBV5-1; size: NA; J: TRBJ1-4; D: TRBD1; CDR3: CASSLVSGGSVEKLFF; DNA: TGCGCCAGCAGCTTGGTTTCAGGGGGCAGCGTAGAAAAACTGTTTTTT
V: TRBV6-2/TRBV6-3; size: many; J: TRBJ2-3; D: NA; CDR3: CASKIASTDTQYF; DNA: TGTGCCAGCAAGATTGCTAGCACAGATACGCAGTATTTT
V: TRBV6-1; size: few; J: TRBJ2-1; D: NA; CDR3: CASTPGDEQFF; DNA: TGTGCCAGCACCCCCGGGGACGAGCAGTTCTTC
V: TRBV11-1; size: many; J: TRBJ2-5; D: NA; CDR3: CANRPSPSSIRETQYF; DNA: TGTGCCAACAGACCATCTCCAAGCAGCATCCGAGAGACCCAGTACTTC